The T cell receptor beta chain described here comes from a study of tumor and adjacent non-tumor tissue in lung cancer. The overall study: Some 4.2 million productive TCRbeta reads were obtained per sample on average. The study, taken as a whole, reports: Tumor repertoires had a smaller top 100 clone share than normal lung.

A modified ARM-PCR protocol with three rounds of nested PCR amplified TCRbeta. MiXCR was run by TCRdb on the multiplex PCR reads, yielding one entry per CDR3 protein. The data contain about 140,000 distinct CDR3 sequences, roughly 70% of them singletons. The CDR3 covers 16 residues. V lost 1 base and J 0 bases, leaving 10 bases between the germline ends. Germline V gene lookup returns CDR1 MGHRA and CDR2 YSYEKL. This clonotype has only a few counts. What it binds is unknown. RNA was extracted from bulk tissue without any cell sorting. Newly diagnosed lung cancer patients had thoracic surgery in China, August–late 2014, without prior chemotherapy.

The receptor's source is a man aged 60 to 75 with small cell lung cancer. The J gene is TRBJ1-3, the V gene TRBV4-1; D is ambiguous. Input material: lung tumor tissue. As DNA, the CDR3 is TGCGCCAGCAGCCAAGGCCCGAAAGTCTCTGGAAACACCATATATTTT. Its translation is CASSQGPKVSGNTIYF.